This T cell receptor (beta chain) originates from a study of blood T cell repertoires in COVID-19. Trimming removed 0 bases at V and 4 bases at J, with 16 bases between. Germline V gene lookup returns CDR1 SGHDT and CDR2 YYEEEE. This CDR3 contains 16 residues. The age range of participants was about 18 to 95 years, with residence in about two dozen US areas. Clinical history as reported by participants underpinned cohort assignment. As handled by the study authors: Quantification of nucleated cells was approximated via reference gene primer amplification. Repertoires were generated with immunoSEQ multiplex PCR, while TCRdb's copy carries only in-frame clones and drops some. From that table come the V and J calls and clone size; the DNA was used to work out D and trimming. This table has about 330,000 clones, 87% appearing once.

This TCR was sampled from a woman aged 30 to 39 who had recovered from COVID-19. The chain links TRBV5-6 to TRBJ1-1; D might be TRBD1 (5 bases). The sample was PBMCs or T cells enriched from blood (not recorded which). The CDR3 nucleotides read TGTGCCAGCAGCTTGGCGGTTACAGCCAGGGTCACTGAAGCTTTCTTT. Translation gives CASSLAVTARVTEAFF. The full variable domain, completed using reference TRBV5-6 and TRBJ1-1, is DAGVTQSPTHLIKTRGQQVTLRCSPKSGHDTVSWYQQALGQGPQFIFQYYEEEERQRGNFPDRFSGHQFPNYSSELNVNALLLGDSALYLCASSLAVTARVTEAFFGQGTRLTVV.